This entry is about one T cell receptor beta chain. Its cognate antigen is unknown. The data were taken from a study of blood T cell dynamics during melanoma immunotherapy. Indicated time point: week 3, after first cycle of checkpoint inhibitor. One draw preceded checkpoint blockade; another followed its first cycle at week 3. No patient had earlier systemic cancer treatment, concurrent immunosuppressants, or another active cancer. Study conclusions and caveats: Whether repertoire-driving clones were melanoma-specific could not be determined.

The CDR3 covers 16 residues. Per the germline V gene, CDR1 is SGHAT and CDR2 is FQNNGV. V gave up 5 bases and J gave up 0 bases; unmatched junction bases: 7. Repertoires were generated with immunoSEQ multiplex PCR, while TCRdb's copy carries only in-frame clones and drops some. This table has 7,800 or so clones, roughly 80% appearing once. This clonotype originated in a human donor with melanoma. This specimen was blood, taken from a patient treated with checkpoint blockade. V is TRBV11-2 and J is TRBJ2-3; 8 positions match TRBD1. The CDR3 coding sequence is TGTGCCAGCAGCCGACAGGGGCCCGCTAGCACAGATACGCAGTATTTT. Residues: CASSRQGPASTDTQYF. Full variable domain (remainder filled in from reference TRBV11-2 and TRBJ2-3): EAGVAQSPRYKIIEKRQSVAFWCNPISGHATLYWYQQILGQGPKLLIQFQNNGVVDDSQLPKDRFSAERLKGVDSTLKIQPAKLEDSAVYLCASSRQGPASTDTQYFGPGTRLTVL.